A selection of T cell receptor beta chains follows, all from one sample in a study of T cells after yellow fever vaccination. One entry per CDR3 protein, called by TCRdb with MiXCR from the 5' RACE reads. Found here are approximately 580,000 distinct CDR3 sequences, around 16% of them singletons; the top ten hold approximately 15%. This sample comprised PBMCs, obtained 5 days after the first yellow fever vaccination. These receptor sequences come from a man aged 18 to 29 who received the YFV17D yellow fever vaccine. Each CDR3 is given with its conserved first and last residue. A D gene is named only where the DNA matches it firmly. Clone sizes are given selectively: once, few, many, or a class where the clone is expanded.

d_gene	abundance	v_gene	j_gene	len	CDR3nt	CDR3aa
NA	few	TRBV27	TRBJ1-6	16	TGTGCCAGCAGTTTGTGGGGGGTGGGGTATAATTCACCCCTCCACTTT	CASSLWGVGYNSPLHF
NA	NA	TRBV6-1	TRBJ1-6	15	TGTGCCAGCAGAACGGGATCGGGGAAGAATTCACCCCTCCACTTT	CASRTGSGKNSPLHF
TRBD1	once	TRBV4-1	TRBJ2-1	15	TGCGCCAGCAGCCAAACGTCAGGGGGCGTTTATGAGCAGTTCTTC	CASSQTSGGVYEQFF
NA	NA	TRBV20-1	TRBJ1-1	13	TGCAGTGCTAGAGAGGGGACGTCCGGTGAAGCTTTCTTT	CSAREGTSGEAFF
NA	NA	TRBV5-1	TRBJ2-5	14	TGCGCCAGCCGACAGTCCTATGGGGCTGAGACCCAGTACTTC	CASRQSYGAETQYF
NA	NA	TRBV5-4	TRBJ2-3	14	TGTGCCAGCAGCTGGGCCCCTTTGGTCGATACGCAGTATTTT	CASSWAPLVDTQYF
NA	NA	TRBV7-9	TRBJ2-5	11	TGTGCCAGCAGCCCGTCTAGGGACCAGTACTTC	CASSPSRDQYF
NA	NA	TRBV7-2	TRBJ1-4	13	TGTGCCAGCAGCTTGCGGTTCCCCGAAAAACTGTTTTTT	CASSLRFPEKLFF
NA	many	TRBV7-6	TRBJ2-2	15	TGTGCCAGCAGCTTAGGGCAGGGTGGCACCGGGGAGCTGTTTTTT	CASSLGQGGTGELFF
NA	NA	TRBV18	TRBJ2-5	14	TGTGCCAGCTCACCACGGCACCTACAAGAGACCCAGTACTTC	CASSPRHLQETQYF
NA	few	TRBV12-3/TRBV12-4	TRBJ2-1	15	TGTGCCAGCGAGAGCGGGCAGGGACCCTACAATGAGCAGTTCTTC	CASESGQGPYNEQFF
NA	many	TRBV29-1	TRBJ2-2	13	TGCAGCGTTGAAGATGCGGGCACCGGGGAGCTGTTTTTT	CSVEDAGTGELFF
TRBD1	few	TRBV20-1	TRBJ1-4	15	TGCAGTGCTAGGGGGACAGGGGGCTCTAATGAAAAACTGTTTTTT	CSARGTGGSNEKLFF
NA	once	TRBV4-1	TRBJ2-3	15	TGCGCCAGCAGCCAAGAGGGTCGGGTCACAGATACGCAGTATTTT	CASSQEGRVTDTQYF
TRBD1	NA	TRBV5-6	TRBJ1-2	14	TGTGCCAGCAGGCCTACAGGGGGACCCTATGGCTACACCTTC	CASRPTGGPYGYTF
NA	NA	TRBV20-1	TRBJ1-5	15	TGCAGTGCTAGAGATTCCGGCAGGGCTAATCAGCCCCAGCATTTT	CSARDSGRANQPQHF
TRBD1	few	TRBV13	TRBJ2-3	16	TGTGCCAGCAGCGCATATACAGGGGTTAGAACAGATACGCAGTATTTT	CASSAYTGVRTDTQYF
NA	few	TRBV7-8	TRBJ2-4	18	TGTGCCAGCAGCTTACATGGGTGGTCAGCTTTAGCCAAAAACATTCAGTACTTC	CASSLHGWSALAKNIQYF
TRBD2	few	TRBV9	TRBJ2-1	17	TGTGCCAGCAGCGTAGGTAGCGGGGGTCGCTCCTACAATGAGCAGTTCTTC	CASSVGSGGRSYNEQFF
NA	NA	TRBV12-3/TRBV12-4	TRBJ2-1	20	TGTGCCAGCAGTTCCCAGACAGGTTCCCTATTACGATCCCATGGCAATGAGCAGTTCTTC	CASSSQTGSLLRSHGNEQFF
NA	NA	TRBV25-1	TRBJ2-3	12	TGTGCCAGCAGTCTGTCCCTCGAATCGCAGTATTTT	CASSLSLESQYF
NA	few	TRBV7-6	TRBJ2-3	14	TGTGCCAGCAGCTTAGAACCAAACACAGATACGCAGTATTTT	CASSLEPNTDTQYF
NA	few	TRBV20-1	TRBJ1-4	14	TGCAGTGCTAGAGATCCTCAGTCTAATGAAAAACTGTTTTTT	CSARDPQSNEKLFF
NA	many	TRBV5-1	TRBJ2-7	14	TGCGCCAGCAGCCGAGAGGGACAATCCTACGAGCAGTACTTC	CASSREGQSYEQYF
NA	NA	TRBV6-2/TRBV6-3	TRBJ1-1	16	TGTGCCAGCAATAACCCCATCTGGGGCAGGTACCATGAAGCTTTCTTT	CASNNPIWGRYHEAFF
NA	NA	TRBV29-1	TRBJ1-4	14	TGCAGCGCCTCTGGGACTGGCATGGGTGAAAAACTGTTTTTT	CSASGTGMGEKLFF
TRBD1	NA	TRBV5-6	TRBJ1-3	13	TGTGCCAGCAGCAAACAGGGGGAGAACACCATATATTTT	CASSKQGENTIYF
NA	NA	TRBV3-1	TRBJ1-1	11	TGTGCCAGCAGCCAAGTCACTGAAGCTTTCTTT	CASSQVTEAFF
TRBD1	NA	TRBV5-8	TRBJ1-1	14	TGTGCCAGCAGCGGACAGGGTATGAACACTGAAGCTTTCTTT	CASSGQGMNTEAFF
TRBD2	NA	TRBV5-6	TRBJ2-2	16	TGTGCCAGCAGCCCCGGGAGGGGCAAACCGGGCGGGGAGCTGTTTTTT	CASSPGRGKPGGELFF
TRBD2	few	TRBV5-1	TRBJ2-1	14	TGCGCCAGCAGCTTTTTGGGGGGGGGTAATGAGCAGTTCTTC	CASSFLGGGNEQFF
NA	few	TRBV28	TRBJ2-1	12	TGTGCCAGCAGTTTCCAAAGGGATGAGCAGTTCTTC	CASSFQRDEQFF
TRBD2	few	TRBV3-1	TRBJ2-1	16	TGTGCCAGCAGCCCCCTCTTCAGCGGGGGGTACAATGAGCAGTTCTTC	CASSPLFSGGYNEQFF
NA	once	TRBV2	TRBJ2-1	14	TGTGCCAGCAGGGGCCCCTTTACCTACAATGAGCAGTTCTTC	CASRGPFTYNEQFF
TRBD1	many	TRBV10-3	TRBJ1-3	15	TGTGCCATAAGACAGGGTCTCGGCTCTGGAAACACCATATATTTT	CAIRQGLGSGNTIYF
TRBD1	NA	TRBV7-9	TRBJ2-5	15	TGTGCCAGCAGCTCCCGGGACAGGGGGCCGGAGACCCAGTACTTC	CASSSRDRGPETQYF
NA	NA	TRBV10-1	TRBJ1-2	13	TGCGCCAGCAGTGGACAGACCAACTATGGCTACACCTTC	CASSGQTNYGYTF
NA	many	TRBV12-3/TRBV12-4	TRBJ1-1	14	TGTGCCAGCAGTTTCCCGGGGAGCAACACTGAAGCTTTCTTT	CASSFPGSNTEAFF
TRBD2	NA	TRBV20-1	TRBJ2-7	13	TGCAGTGCTAGAGTAGCGGGGGGTTACGAGCAGTACTTC	CSARVAGGYEQYF
NA	few	TRBV5-6	TRBJ1-6	14	TGTGCCAGCAGCGCAGGACGGATTTATTCACCCCTCCACTTT	CASSAGRIYSPLHF
NA	NA	TRBV7-9	TRBJ2-7	13	TGTGCCAGCAGCTTAGCGCTAATACACGAGCAGTACTTC	CASSLALIHEQYF
NA	few	TRBV6-1	TRBJ2-4	14	TGTGCCAGCAAGGTTCAGGGGGCCAAAAACATTCAGTACTTC	CASKVQGAKNIQYF
NA	few	TRBV20-1	TRBJ1-2	14	TGCAGTGCATCGACGGGATCGAGAAGGTATGGCTACACCTTC	CSASTGSRRYGYTF
NA	NA	TRBV7-8	TRBJ1-2	16	TGTGCCAGCAGCCCACGCGACAGGAAAGCTTTCTATAGCTACACCTTC	CASSPRDRKAFYSYTF
NA	few	TRBV6-5	TRBJ1-5	15	TGTGCCAGCAGTTACTCCCCAGGGGATGATCAGCCCCAGCATTTT	CASSYSPGDDQPQHF
NA	few	TRBV29-1	TRBJ1-6	13	TGCAGCGCCGCCGTGTCGGGTAATTCACCCCTCCACTTT	CSAAVSGNSPLHF
NA	NA	TRBV6-2/TRBV6-3	TRBJ2-1	14	TGTGCCAGCCTTGGGGGGAGCTCCTACAATGAGCAGTTCTTC	CASLGGSSYNEQFF
NA	NA	TRBV7-2	TRBJ1-1	15	TGTGCCAGCAGCTTAATTGCAGGCTTCGATACTGAAGCTTTCTTT	CASSLIAGFDTEAFF
NA	NA	TRBV20-1	TRBJ2-1	14	TGCAGTGCTAGTCCAGGGACCGGTTACAATGAGCAGTTCTTC	CSASPGTGYNEQFF
NA	few	TRBV24-1	TRBJ2-5	15	TGTGCCACCAGTGGCGTAGGACGGTACCAAGAGACCCAGTACTTC	CATSGVGRYQETQYF
NA	NA	TRBV6-2/TRBV6-3	TRBJ1-5	15	TGTGCCAGCAACCAAAGGGTGGGGAGCAATCAGCCCCAGCATTTT	CASNQRVGSNQPQHF
NA	NA	TRBV27	TRBJ1-2	13	TGTGCCAGCAGTTTTTTCGGTTACTATGGCTACACCTTC	CASSFFGYYGYTF
TRBD2	few	TRBV10-3	TRBJ2-1	14	TGTGCCACCTCCCTAGCGGGGGGCTACAATGAGCAGTTCTTC	CATSLAGGYNEQFF
NA	few	TRBV10-3	TRBJ2-3	14	TGTGCCATCAGTGAGGTTGGGGCGATGGATACGCAGTATTTT	CAISEVGAMDTQYF
TRBD1	NA	TRBV5-6	TRBJ1-2	13	TGTGCCAGCAGTAAACAGGGGGTTTATGGCTACACCTTC	CASSKQGVYGYTF
NA	NA	TRBV7-3	TRBJ2-1	15	TGTGCCAGCAGCTTCGGGGGGCGCTCCTACAATGAGCAGTTCTTC	CASSFGGRSYNEQFF
TRBD1	NA	TRBV5-1	TRBJ2-7	14	TGCGCCAGCAGCTGGGGACCAGGGGGCGACGAGCAGTACTTC	CASSWGPGGDEQYF
NA	few	TRBV12-3/TRBV12-4	TRBJ1-6	13	TGTGCCAGCGTGCACAGGGTGGATTCACCCCTCCACTTT	CASVHRVDSPLHF
NA	few	TRBV3-1	TRBJ2-5	15	TGTGCCAGCAGCCAAGGGGTAGCCCGTCAAGAGACCCAGTACTTC	CASSQGVARQETQYF
NA	NA	TRBV29-1	TRBJ1-1	14	TGCAGCGTTGATGGCGAGAGGGAAATCACTGAAGCTTTCTTT	CSVDGEREITEAFF